The next 4 T cell receptor beta chains were all read from a single sample in a study of blood T cell repertoires in COVID-19. Clones were read by immunoSEQ multiplex PCR, and TCRdb kept only the in-frame ones, dropping some. Of roughly 120,000 clones in the sample, 85% were seen once. Sequenced sample: peripheral blood. The receptors shown here come from a man in his 60s with acute or convalescent COVID-19.

This clone was picked up a small number of times. The chain employs TRBV28 and TRBJ2-1; perhaps TRBD2 as D (5 bases). In germline, CDR1 is MDHEN, CDR2 SYDVKM. This CDR3 contains 13 residues. V was pared by 7 bases and J by 4 bases, with 11 bases between. Written as DNA, the CDR3 is TGTGCCAGCAAGCCGGAGGCGTACAATGAGCAGTTCTTC. Its translation: CASKPEAYNEQFF.

The gene calls are TRBV28 and TRBJ2-2, with TRBD2 matching over 8 bases. Per the germline V gene, CDR1 is MDHEN and CDR2 is SYDVKM. V dropped 2 bases and J dropped 6; count of bases not matched to a gene: 8. This CDR3 has 16 amino acids. As DNA, the CDR3 is TGTGCCAGCAGTTTAAGGACGGGAGGGCACGCCGGGGAGCTGTTTTTT. This gives the protein CASSLRTGGHAGELFF.

The chain carries TRBV9 and TRBJ1-6, with 7 bases matching TRBD1. J lost 5 bases, V lost 0 bases, and 2 bases had no gene match. The CDR3 loop spans 15 amino acids. Germline V gene sequence: CDR1 SGDLS, CDR2 YYNGEE. In DNA form, the CDR3 reads TGTGCCAGCAGCGTAGCTGGGACAGATAATTCACCCCTCCACTTT. It encodes CASSVAGTDNSPLHF. The full variable domain, in which reference TRBV9 and TRBJ1-6 provide the parts outside the CDR3, is DSGVTQTPKHLITATGQRVTLRCSPRSGDLSVYWYQQSLDQGLQFLIQYYNGEERAKGNILERFSAQQFPDLHSELNLSSLELGDSALYFCASSVAGTDNSPLHFGNGTRLTVT.

This clone was detected only a few times. V usage is TRBV7-9 and J usage is TRBJ2-5; D may be TRBD1 (6 bases). Trimming took 5 bases from V and 2 from J, leaving 12 bases between them. Germline CDR1 SEHNR, CDR2 FQNEAQ (reference sequence). The CDR3 spans 14 residues. Here the CDR3 reads CASSPRDKQETQYF. The CDR3 coding sequence is TGTGCCAGCAGCCCTAGGGACAAGCAAGAGACCCAGTACTTC.